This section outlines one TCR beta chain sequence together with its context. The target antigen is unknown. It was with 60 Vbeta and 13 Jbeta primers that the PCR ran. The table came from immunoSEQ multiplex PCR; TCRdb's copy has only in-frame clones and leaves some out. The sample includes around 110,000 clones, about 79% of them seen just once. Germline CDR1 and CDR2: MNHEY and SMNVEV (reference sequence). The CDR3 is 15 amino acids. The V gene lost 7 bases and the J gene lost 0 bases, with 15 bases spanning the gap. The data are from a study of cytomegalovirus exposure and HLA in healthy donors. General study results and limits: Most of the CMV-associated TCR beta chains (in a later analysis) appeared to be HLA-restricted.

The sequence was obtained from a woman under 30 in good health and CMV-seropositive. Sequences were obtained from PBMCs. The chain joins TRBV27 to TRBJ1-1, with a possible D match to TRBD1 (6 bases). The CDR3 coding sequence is TGTGCCAGCAACATGAACAGGGAGCTGAACACTGAAGCTTTCTTT. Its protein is CASNMNRELNTEAFF.